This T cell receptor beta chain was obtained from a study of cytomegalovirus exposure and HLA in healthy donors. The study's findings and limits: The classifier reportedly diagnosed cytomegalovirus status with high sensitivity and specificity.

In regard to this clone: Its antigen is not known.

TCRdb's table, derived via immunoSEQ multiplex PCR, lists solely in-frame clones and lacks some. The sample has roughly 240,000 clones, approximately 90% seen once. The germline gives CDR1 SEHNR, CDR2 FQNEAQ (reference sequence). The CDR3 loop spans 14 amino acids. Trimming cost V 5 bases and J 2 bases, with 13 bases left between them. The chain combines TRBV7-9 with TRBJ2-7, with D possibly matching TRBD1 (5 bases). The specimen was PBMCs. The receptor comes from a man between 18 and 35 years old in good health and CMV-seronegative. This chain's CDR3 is CASSGDSLPYEQYF. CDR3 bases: TGTGCCAGCAGCGGCGACAGCCTACCCTACGAGCAGTACTTC. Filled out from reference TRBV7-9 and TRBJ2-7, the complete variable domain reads DTGVSQNPRHKITKRGQNVTFRCDPISEHNRLYWYRQTLGQGPEFLTYFQNEAQLEKSRLLSDRFSAERPKGSFSTLEIQRTEQGDSAMYLCASSGDSLPYEQYFGPGTRLTVT.